The clone carrying this T cell receptor (beta chain) has a handful of counts. Cohort assignment relied on participant-reported clinical history. The record originates from a study of blood T cell repertoires in COVID-19. Looking at the study overall: PBMCs, B-cell-depleted T cells, or T cells were the source of the cDNA or gDNA that made up the material.

The table came from immunoSEQ multiplex PCR; TCRdb's copy has only in-frame clones and leaves some out. The repertoire includes about 180,000 clones, about 78% of them detected once, and 15% to 20% sits in the top ten. This sequence was found in a woman aged 45-60 years who had recovered from COVID-19. The specimen sequenced was PBMCs or T cells enriched from blood (not recorded which).

The CDR3 here is CATSRGDRPSGNTIYF. The CDR3 coding sequence is TGTGCCACCAGCAGAGGGGACAGGCCCTCTGGAAACACCATATATTTT. The V and J genes are TRBV15 and TRBJ1-3; 8 nucleotides align to TRBD1. V shed 1 base, J shed 0 bases, and the junction held 2 bases outside the gene matches. The CDR3 has 16 amino acids. From germline, CDR1 is LNHNV and CDR2 YYDKDF (reference sequence).